The rows below give T cell receptor beta chains drawn from one sample of a study of T cell responses to AZD1222 COVID-19 vaccine. Clones were sequenced by immunoSEQ multiplex PCR, and TCRdb holds only the in-frame ones, with some missing. The sample shows about 150,000 clones, about nine tenths of them seen only once. Material: peripheral blood, obtained on day 0 of AZD1222 vaccination. Receptors were obtained from an adult in good health. The CDR3 runs from the conserved cysteine through the conserved F or W. The order of the fields is D gene, V gene, clone size, J gene, CDR3 protein, CDR3 DNA. A D gene is named only where the DNA matches it firmly. Some rows have no size entry. The others give once, few or many, or a class for an expanded clone.

>NA|TRBV7-9|NA|TRBJ2-7
CASSSRPRRQDLPYEQYF
TGTGCCAGCAGCTCGAGGCCCCGTAGACAAGACCTACCCTACGAGCAGTACTTC
>NA|TRBV19|NA|TRBJ2-2
CASRWAGITGELFF
TGTGCCAGTCGCTGGGCTGGTATCACCGGGGAGCTGTTTTTT
>TRBD2|TRBV19|NA|TRBJ2-7
CASSLAGLIYEQYF
TGTGCCAGTAGTTTAGCGGGCCTTATCTACGAGCAGTACTTC
>NA|TRBV7-9|NA|TRBJ1-1
CASSRRRDTEAFF
TGTGCCAGCAGCCGTCGCAGGGACACTGAAGCTTTCTTT
>NA|TRBV14|NA|TRBJ2-5
CASSQGADEETQYF
TGTGCCAGCAGCCAAGGAGCGGACGAAGAGACCCAGTACTTC
>NA|TRBV19|NA|TRBJ2-5
CASSTSDAETQYF
TGTGCCAGTAGTACCTCGGACGCGGAGACCCAGTACTTC
>TRBD1|TRBV28|NA|TRBJ1-2
CATGGQNYGYTF
TGTGCCACCGGGGGACAGAACTATGGCTACACCTTC
>NA|TRBV5-6|NA|TRBJ2-7
CASRVRGSSYEQYF
TGTGCCAGCAGGGTGAGGGGGTCCTCCTACGAGCAGTACTTC
>TRBD2|TRBV5-1|NA|TRBJ2-5
CASSWDSGTSGREETQYF
TGCGCCAGCAGCTGGGACTCCGGGACTAGCGGGAGGGAAGAGACCCAGTACTTC
>TRBD2|TRBV7-2|NA|TRBJ2-1
CASSLAGPGAGNEQFF
TGTGCCAGCAGCTTAGCTGGTCCGGGAGCGGGGAATGAGCAGTTCTTC
>NA|TRBV4-1|NA|TRBJ2-3
CASSQGLSDGDDTDTQYF
TGCGCCAGCAGCCAAGGATTATCGGACGGGGATGACACAGATACGCAGTATTTT
>NA|TRBV2|NA|TRBJ2-6
CASSATGFPSSGANVLTF
TGTGCCAGCAGTGCCACAGGGTTTCCCAGCTCTGGGGCCAACGTCCTGACTTTC
>TRBD1|TRBV28|NA|TRBJ1-5
CASSSGTGNQPQHF
TGTGCCAGCAGTTCCGGGACAGGGAATCAGCCCCAGCATTTT
>TRBD2|TRBV20-1|NA|TRBJ2-5
CSGTSDETQYF
TGCAGTGGTACTAGCGATGAGACCCAGTACTTC
>NA|TRBV9|NA|TRBJ2-5
CASSVGPTIHQETQYF
TGTGCCAGCAGCGTAGGACCGACTATTCACCAAGAGACCCAGTACTTC
>TRBD1|TRBV27|NA|TRBJ2-1
CASSRSGQGVYNEQFF
TGTGCCAGCAGTCGCTCGGGACAGGGGGTATACAATGAGCAGTTCTTC
>NA|TRBV24-1|NA|TRBJ2-2
CATSDHLDWDTGELFF
TGTGCCACCAGTGACCACCTGGACTGGGACACCGGGGAGCTGTTTTTT
>NA|TRBV5-1|NA|TRBJ2-7
CASSLEPGEFWEQYF
TGCGCCAGCAGCTTGGAGCCAGGAGAGTTTTGGGAGCAGTACTTC
>NA|TRBV6-2/TRBV6-3|NA|TRBJ2-5
CASSFLFIQYF
TGTGCCAGCAGTTTTCTGTTTATCCAGTACTTC
>NA|TRBV27|NA|TRBJ2-2
CASSFRFGELFF
TGTGCCAGCAGTTTTAGATTTGGGGAGCTGTTTTTT
>NA|TRBV5-4|NA|TRBJ1-6
CASSGLDGGNSPLHF
TGTGCCAGCAGCGGACTGGACGGTGGGAATTCACCCCTCCACTTT
>NA|TRBV4-1|NA|TRBJ1-5
CASSQGLGRALDQPQHF
TGCGCCAGCAGCCAAGGACTGGGCAGGGCCCTTGATCAGCCCCAGCATTTT
>TRBD2|TRBV19|NA|TRBJ2-1
CASSPQAGNTFVAGGKIYNEQFF
TGTGCCAGTAGTCCCCAGGCAGGGAATACCTTCGTGGCGGGAGGGAAAATTTACAATGAGCAGTTCTTC
>TRBD1|TRBV24-1|NA|TRBJ2-1
CATSSHRGYNEQFF
TGTGCCACCAGTTCCCACAGGGGCTACAATGAGCAGTTCTTC
>TRBD2|TRBV7-3|NA|TRBJ2-5
CASSPGTSGIETQYF
TGTGCCAGCAGCCCCGGGACTAGCGGGATCGAGACCCAGTACTTC
>NA|TRBV7-6|NA|TRBJ2-5
CASSPQWAFQETQYF
TGTGCCAGCAGCCCGCAGTGGGCCTTCCAAGAGACCCAGTACTTC
>NA|TRBV19|NA|TRBJ2-3
CASSMAGGGTDTQYF
TGTGCCAGTAGTATGGCTGGAGGCGGCACAGATACGCAGTATTTT
>NA|TRBV28|NA|TRBJ2-1
CASSPPRWGRISVEQFF
TGTGCCAGCAGCCCCCCCCGGTGGGGGAGGATAAGCGTTGAGCAGTTCTTC
>NA|TRBV6-5|NA|TRBJ2-5
CASSLEGGLQETQYF
TGTGCCAGCAGTCTCGAGGGTGGCCTTCAAGAGACCCAGTACTTC
>NA|TRBV7-6|NA|TRBJ2-1
CASSGGQQSSYNEQFF
TGTGCCAGCAGCGGTGGACAGCAGAGCTCCTACAATGAGCAGTTCTTC
>TRBD1|TRBV19|NA|TRBJ1-5
CASSMAGGNQPQHF
TGTGCCAGTAGTATGGCAGGGGGGAATCAGCCCCAGCATTTT
>TRBD1|TRBV7-2|few|TRBJ1-2
CASSFRDRSNYGYTF
TGTGCCAGCAGCTTCAGGGACAGGTCTAACTATGGCTACACCTTC
>TRBD2|TRBV18|NA|TRBJ2-1
CASSPPGLVTDEQFF
TGTGCCAGCTCACCCCCGGGACTAGTCACCGATGAGCAGTTCTTC
>NA|TRBV4-2|NA|TRBJ2-1
CASSQGTSDSSYNEQFF
TGTGCCAGCAGCCAAGGAACCAGCGACAGCTCCTACAATGAGCAGTTCTTC
>TRBD2|TRBV10-3|NA|TRBJ2-3
CAISGLAGATATQYF
TGTGCCATCAGTGGACTAGCGGGAGCCACAGCCACGCAGTATTTT
>TRBD1|TRBV19|NA|TRBJ1-5
CASRGQPRLPQHF
TGTGCCAGTAGGGGACAGCCTCGTTTGCCCCAGCATTTT
>TRBD1|TRBV6-2/TRBV6-3|NA|TRBJ1-1
CASSRSGQGKLEAFF
TGTGCCAGCAGCCGAAGTGGACAGGGCAAACTTGAAGCTTTCTTT
>NA|TRBV27|NA|TRBJ2-7
CASSRTFGDYEQYF
TGTGCCAGCAGTCGGACCTTTGGGGACTACGAGCAGTACTTC
>TRBD1|TRBV15|NA|TRBJ2-5
CATSRDSGTGGETQYF
TGTGCCACCAGCAGAGATTCCGGGACAGGAGGGGAGACCCAGTACTTC
>NA|TRBV18|NA|TRBJ1-2
CASSLPNYGYTF
TGTGCCAGCTCACTACCTAACTATGGCTACACCTTC
>NA|TRBV9|once|TRBJ2-1
CASSLRTLSSYNEQFF
TGTGCCAGCAGCCTACGGACCCTGAGCTCCTACAATGAGCAGTTCTTC
>TRBD1|TRBV5-1|NA|TRBJ1-6
CASSTWDRERSPLHF
TGCGCCAGCAGCACATGGGACAGGGAACGTTCACCCCTCCACTTT